Listed here are 7 T cell receptor beta chains from one sample, sequenced in a study of T cells in Graves' hyperthyroidism and ophthalmopathy. Amplification of TCR beta CDR3 regions used RNA as the template. Initially, a first-round RT-PCR of the TCR CDR3 employed the HTBI primer set. TCRdb ran MiXCR on the multiplex PCR reads and lists one entry per CDR3 protein. Seen here are 400,000 to 600,000 distinct CDR3 sequences, about 16% observed once, and the top ten hold about 29%. Specimen: blood. Receptors originate from a woman in her 30s with Graves' ophthalmopathy.

There are a few counts of this clonotype. V gene TRBV7-8 combines with J gene TRBJ1-5; D might be TRBD1 (5 bases). The CDR3 loop spans 15 amino acids. Trimming removed 0 bases from V and 3 bases from J, with 9 bases in between. Germline V gives CDR1 SGHVS, CDR2 FQNEAQ. The CDR3 region has the DNA TGTGCCAGCAGCTTAGCGGGACGCCTCAATCAGCCCCAGCATTTT. Translation: CASSLAGRLNQPQHF.

This clonotype was seen only a few times. The chain carries TRBV12-3 or TRBV12-4 and TRBJ1-2; D remains ambiguous. The CDR3 sequence is 14 residues long. Trimming took 5 bases from V and 4 from J, leaving 14 bases between them. For the CDR3, the DNA is TGTGCCAGCAGTCCGGGTCTCGGGCGCTATGGCTACACCTTC. Its protein is CASSPGLGRYGYTF.

This clonotype has more than one count but fewer than ten. The J gene is TRBJ1-2, the V gene TRBV20-1, with D perhaps TRBD1 (5 bases). Germline V gene lookup returns CDR1 DFQATT and CDR2 SNEGSKA (reference sequence). The length of the CDR3 is 16 residues. Trimming shortened V by 0 bases and J by 6 bases, and 20 bases separated the two germline ends. The CDR3 sequence is CSARDVLTVSSNGYTF. The CDR3, as DNA: TGCAGTGCTAGAGATGTTCTGACAGTCTCTTCTAATGGCTACACCTTC.

This chain links TRBV27 with TRBJ1-6, with 7 bases identical to TRBD1. This CDR3 comprises 18 residues. Trimming cost V 4 bases and J 8 bases; bases outside gene matches: 17. CDR1 and CDR2 from the germline V gene are MNHEY and SMNVEV (reference sequence). In DNA form, the CDR3 reads TGTGCCAGCAGTTGGGGGGGGGGCCCACAGGGGAGGGATTCACCCCTCCACTTT. This gives the protein CASSWGGGPQGRDSPLHF.

The J gene is TRBJ2-7, the V gene TRBV19; 11 bases line up with TRBD1. This CDR3 has 16 residues. In germline, CDR1 is LNHDA, CDR2 SQIVND (reference sequence). The trim removed 6 bases at V and 0 bases at J, leaving 7 bases unmatched. CDR3 DNA sequence: TGTGCCAGTAGGGACAGGGGGCGAGACGGCTCCTACGAGCAGTACTTC. This encodes CASRDRGRDGSYEQYF.

The chain links TRBV4-3 to TRBJ2-3, with 9 bases lining up with TRBD2. Germline CDR1 and CDR2: LGHNA and YSLEER. V shed 4 bases and J 5 bases; nucleotides not matched to a gene: 7. CDR3 length: 15 amino acids. CDR3 bases: TGCGCCAGCAGCCCGTTAGCGGGAGTAGTAGATACGCAGTATTTT. Its translation: CASSPLAGVVDTQYF.

A note on this clonotype: A much larger clone differs by one base, so this may be a read error. The CDR3 DNA is TGTGCCACCAGGAACGGCAATCAGCCCCAGCATTTT. This encodes CATRNGNQPQHF. J is TRBJ1-5 and V is TRBV15; D gene uncertain. From germline, CDR1 is LNHNV and CDR2 YYDKDF (reference sequence). Trimming left V 6 bases short and J 2 bases short, with 5 bases between. The CDR3 extends over 12 amino acids. Supplemented by reference TRBV15 and TRBJ1-5, the full variable domain reads DAMVIQNPRYQVTQFGKPVTLSCSQTLNHNVMYWYQQKSSQAPKLLFHYYDKDFNNEADTPDNFQSRRPNTSFCFLDIRSPGLGDTAMYLCATRNGNQPQHFGDGTRLSIL.